Sequencing of this T cell receptor (beta chain) was carried out in a study of T cell responses to AZD1222 COVID-19 vaccine. Regarding this clone: Its antigen is not known.

TCRdb keeps only in-frame clones here, not all; method: immunoSEQ multiplex PCR. The table shows about 160,000 clones, with roughly 90% occurring only once. The CDR3 covers 14 residues. Germline lookup yields CDR1 SGHTS and CDR2 YDEGEE. Trimming shortened V by 2 bases and J by 2 bases, and 11 bases separated the two germline ends. Second-dose recipients at about 4 or about 12 weeks were treated as one pooled group. Study observations and caveats: Females made up more of the donors, who were largely white British, and clonal diversity may have come out too low. Only a handful of AZD1222 recipients, roughly six in all, had baseline seropositivity. Breadth and depth of Spike-specific TCRs rose after two AZD1222 doses.

The gene calls are TRBV5-8 and TRBJ2-7, with a possible D match to TRBD1 (5 bases). The specimen comprised peripheral blood, sampled 28 days after the second AZD1222 dose. The receptor was isolated from an adult who received the AZD1222 COVID-19 vaccine. CDR3 residues: CASSLGGATYEQYF. CDR3 DNA: TGTGCCAGCAGCTTAGGTGGGGCCACCTACGAGCAGTACTTC. The variable domain in full, with the rest retrieved from reference TRBV5-8 and TRBJ2-7, is EAGVTQSPTHLIKTRGQQATLRCSPISGHTSVYWYQQALGLGLQFLLWYDEGEERNRGNFPPRFSGRQFPNYSSELNVNALELEDSALYLCASSLGGATYEQYFGPGTRLTVT.